This is a list of T cell receptor beta chains from one sample in a study of blood T cells in healthy people across ages. MiXCR, applied by TCRdb to the 5' RACE reads, yields one record per CDR3 protein. Of approximately 1.5 million distinct CDR3 sequences in the sample, 40% to 45% were seen once. The sample comprised blood. These receptor sequences come from a woman aged 18-35 years in good health. The conserved cysteine and the conserved F or W are not part of the CDR3 here.

v_gene | CDR3aa
TRBV10-3 | AGGASQETQY
TRBV7-8 | ASSLGVSPYNEQF
TRBV4-3 | ASSQGRDAEAF
TRBV27 | ASSTDRLGYGYT
TRBV20-1 | SASSDRPPNYGYT
TRBV29-1 | SGNPGSNAQF
TRBV4-3 | ASSHEVLWDRVEQY
TRBV7-2 | ASSLHSGLGRSYEQY
TRBV20-1 | SAQVPSGDYEQY
TRBV5-6 | ASSLARRAPSTDTQY
TRBV20-1 | STTTSVGETQY
TRBV7-2 | ASSLAGGGSNQPQH
TRBV20-1 | SAARAAGTEVF
TRBV7-2 | ASSPPRATQY
TRBV29-1 | SLRGAYEQY
TRBV7-8 | ASSRSGTHYNEQF
TRBV20-1 | SASLGQGYEQY
TRBV5-8 | ASSLGRSVADTQY
TRBV20-1 | SGQSGSTYEQY
TRBV5-5 | ASSHTSGGSSYNEQY
TRBV27 | ASSSRQDPGPTDTQY
TRBV6-5 | ASSVNPTSSTGELF
TRBV4-2 | ASSLRGVYNEQF
TRBV15 | ATSRLPSSYEQY
TRBV4-3 | ASSRAPRVLAADTQY
TRBV2 | ASSREGPYEQY
TRBV4-2 | ASSQDLDSGANVLT
TRBV6-6 | ASSYSSVGETQY
TRBV5-1 | SSSFGHYYNEQF
TRBV29-1 | SVERQGADEQY
TRBV6-1 | ASGKGNQPQH
TRBV20-1 | SAREAGTDIYEQY
TRBV11-1 | ASSSNRDGEKLF
TRBV12-5 | ASGPGSGGYEQF
TRBV7-2 | ASSLDRRTVTGEQF
TRBV4-3 | ASSLDLGTGASNYGYT
TRBV7-2 | ASSLASNRRGSPLH
TRBV2 | ASSEGSRLAGYEQY
TRBV6-5 | ASRGWTWNEQF
TRBV5-1 | ASSLLDPGNEKLF
TRBV5-1 | ASSLGGATEAF
TRBV2 | ASMTEKAKNIQY
TRBV10-3 | AISEPGGEANTGELF
TRBV20-1 | SARDAGLGQPQH
TRBV11-2 | ASSFGGGGWYNEQF
TRBV7-9 | ASSLSASQETQY
TRBV4-2 | ASSQARRGGETQY
TRBV11-2 | ASSNAFDEKLF
TRBV4-3 | ASSQGTGRGNEQF
TRBV3-1 | ASSVQGETQY
TRBV5-6 | ASRRQGETQY